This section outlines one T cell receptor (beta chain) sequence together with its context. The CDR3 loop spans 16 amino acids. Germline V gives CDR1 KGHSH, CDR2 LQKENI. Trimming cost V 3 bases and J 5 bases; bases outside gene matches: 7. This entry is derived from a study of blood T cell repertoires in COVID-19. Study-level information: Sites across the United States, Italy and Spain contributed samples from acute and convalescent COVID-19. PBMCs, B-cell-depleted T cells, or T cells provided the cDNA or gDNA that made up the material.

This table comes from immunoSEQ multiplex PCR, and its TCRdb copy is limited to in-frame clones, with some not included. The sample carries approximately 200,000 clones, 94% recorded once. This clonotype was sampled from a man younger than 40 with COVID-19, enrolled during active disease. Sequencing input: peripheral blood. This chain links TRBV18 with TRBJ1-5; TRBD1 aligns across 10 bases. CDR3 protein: CASSPRAGTGDQPQHF. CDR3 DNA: TGTGCCAGCTCACCCCGAGCCGGGACAGGGGATCAGCCCCAGCATTTT. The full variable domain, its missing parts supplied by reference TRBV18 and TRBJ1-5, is NAGVMQNPRHLVRRRGQEARLRCSPMKGHSHVYWYRQLPEEGLKFMVYLQKENIIDESGMPKERFSAEFPKEGPSILRIQQVVRGDSAAYFCASSPRAGTGDQPQHFGDGTRLSIL.